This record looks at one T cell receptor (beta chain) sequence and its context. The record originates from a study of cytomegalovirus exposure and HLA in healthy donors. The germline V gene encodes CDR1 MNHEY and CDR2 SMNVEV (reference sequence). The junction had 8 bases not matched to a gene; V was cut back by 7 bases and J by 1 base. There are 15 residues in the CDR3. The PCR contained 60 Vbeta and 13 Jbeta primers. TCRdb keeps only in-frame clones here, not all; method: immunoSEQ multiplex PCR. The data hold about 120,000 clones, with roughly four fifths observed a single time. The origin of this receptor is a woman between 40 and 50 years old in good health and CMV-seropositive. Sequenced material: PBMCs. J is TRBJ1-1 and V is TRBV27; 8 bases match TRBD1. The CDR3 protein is CASTSRTGGNTEAFF. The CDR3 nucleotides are TGTGCCAGCACCTCCCGAACAGGGGGGAACACTGAAGCTTTCTTT.